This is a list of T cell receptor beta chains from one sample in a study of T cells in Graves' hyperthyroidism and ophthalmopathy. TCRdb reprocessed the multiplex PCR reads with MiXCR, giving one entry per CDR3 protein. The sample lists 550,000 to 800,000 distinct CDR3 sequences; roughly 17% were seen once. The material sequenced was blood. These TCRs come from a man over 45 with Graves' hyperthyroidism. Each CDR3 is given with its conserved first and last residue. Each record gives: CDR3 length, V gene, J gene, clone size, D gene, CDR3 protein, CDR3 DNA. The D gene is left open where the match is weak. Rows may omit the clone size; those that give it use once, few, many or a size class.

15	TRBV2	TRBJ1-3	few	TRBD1	CASSEMDRGKNTIYF	TGTGCCAGCAGTGAAATGGACAGGGGGAAAAACACCATATATTTT
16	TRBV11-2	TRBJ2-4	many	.	CASSLVGTLAKNIQYF	TGTGCCAGCAGCTTAGTTGGAACCCTAGCCAAAAACATTCAGTACTTC
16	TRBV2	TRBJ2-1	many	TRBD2	CASSEGSGSPSNEQFF	TGTGCCAGCAGTGAAGGGAGCGGGAGTCCTTCCAATGAGCAGTTCTTC
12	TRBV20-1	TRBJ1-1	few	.	CSARDPYLGAFF	TGCAGTGCTAGAGACCCCTACTTGGGAGCTTTCTTT
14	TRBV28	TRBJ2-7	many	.	CASRDDTRPYEQYF	TGTGCCAGCAGGGATGACACTAGACCCTACGAGCAGTACTTC
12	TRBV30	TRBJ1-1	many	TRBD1	CAWSQDRVQAFF	TGTGCCTGGAGTCAGGACAGGGTTCAAGCTTTCTTT
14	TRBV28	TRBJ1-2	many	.	CASSPRTTNYGYTF	TGTGCCAGCAGTCCTCGGACTACTAACTATGGCTACACCTTC
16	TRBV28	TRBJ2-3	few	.	CASTTPGGGRADTQYF	TGTGCCAGCACCACCCCGGGTGGGGGCAGGGCAGATACGCAGTATTTT
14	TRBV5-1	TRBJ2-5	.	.	CASSSPGNVETQYF	TGCGCCAGCAGCTCCCCAGGGAACGTGGAGACCCAGTACTTC
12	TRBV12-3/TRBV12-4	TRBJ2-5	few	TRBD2	CASSFGASGSHF	TGTGCCAGCAGTTTCGGGGCTAGCGGGAGCCACTTC
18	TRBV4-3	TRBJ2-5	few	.	CASSRPRTEKDLQETQYF	TGCGCCAGCAGCCGTCCGAGGACAGAGAAGGACTTACAAGAGACCCAGTACTTC
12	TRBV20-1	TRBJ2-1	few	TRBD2	CSARITSGSPFF	TGCAGTGCTAGGATTACTAGCGGGAGTCCGTTCTTC
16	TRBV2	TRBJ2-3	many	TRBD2	CASSGTSGRGTDTQYF	TGTGCCAGCAGCGGGACTAGCGGGAGGGGCACAGATACGCAGTATTTT
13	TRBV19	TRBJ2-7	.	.	CASSINFWGEQYF	TGTGCCAGTAGTATTAACTTCTGGGGCGAGCAGTACTTC
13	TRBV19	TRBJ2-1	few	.	CASSIQGNNEQFF	TGTGCCAGTAGTATTCAGGGGAACAATGAGCAGTTCTTC
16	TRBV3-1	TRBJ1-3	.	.	CASSLRLPQSGNTIYF	TGTGCCAGCAGCCTCAGACTCCCGCAGAGCGGAAACACCATATATTTT
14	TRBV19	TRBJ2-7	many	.	CASSISFNLGEQYF	TGTGCCAGTAGTATCAGCTTCAACCTCGGCGAGCAGTACTTC
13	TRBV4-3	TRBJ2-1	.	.	CASSQTNLLAQFF	TGCGCCAGCAGCCAAACTAACTTATTGGCGCAGTTCTTC
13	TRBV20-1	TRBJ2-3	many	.	CSASRQGLDTQYF	TGCAGTGCTAGTAGGCAGGGGTTAGATACGCAGTATTTT
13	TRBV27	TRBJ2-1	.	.	CASSFSPGVPQFF	TGTGCCAGCAGTTTTTCCCCTGGAGTACCCCAGTTCTTC
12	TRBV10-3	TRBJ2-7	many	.	CAIADVNYEQYF	TGTGCCATCGCGGACGTCAACTACGAGCAGTACTTC
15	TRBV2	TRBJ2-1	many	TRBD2	CASIFLAGEANEQFF	TGTGCCAGCATTTTTTTGGCGGGAGAGGCCAATGAGCAGTTCTTC
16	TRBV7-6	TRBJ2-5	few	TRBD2	CASSPPGLAYQETQYF	TGTGCCAGCAGCCCCCCGGGACTAGCATACCAAGAGACCCAGTACTTC
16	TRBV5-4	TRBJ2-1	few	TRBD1	CASSPAGQGSYNEQFF	TGTGCCAGCAGCCCCGCTGGACAGGGTAGCTACAATGAGCAGTTCTTC
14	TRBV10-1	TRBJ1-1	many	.	CASSEFAGNTEAFF	TGCGCCAGCAGTGAATTTGCAGGGAACACTGAAGCTTTCTTT
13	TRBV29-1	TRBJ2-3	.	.	CSVAGRFTDTQYF	TGCAGCGTTGCCGGCAGATTCACAGATACGCAGTATTTT
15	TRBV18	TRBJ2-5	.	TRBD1	CASSLRQGAGETQYF	TGTGCCAGCTCACTTCGACAGGGGGCAGGGGAGACCCAGTACTTC
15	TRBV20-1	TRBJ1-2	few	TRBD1	CSAAFVDRASYGYTF	TGCAGTGCCGCCTTTGTCGACAGGGCCTCCTATGGCTACACCTTC
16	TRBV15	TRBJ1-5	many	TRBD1	CATSRPGQGTNQPQHF	TGTGCCACCAGCAGACCCGGACAGGGCACAAATCAGCCCCAGCATTTT
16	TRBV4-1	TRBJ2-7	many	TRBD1	CASSRLPGQGGHEQYF	TGCGCCAGCAGCCGGTTGCCGGGACAGGGTGGCCACGAGCAGTACTTC
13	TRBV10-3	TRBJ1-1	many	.	CASRDVGITEAFF	TGTGCCTCACGGGACGTCGGGATTACTGAAGCTTTCTTT
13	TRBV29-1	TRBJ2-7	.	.	CSVRPGTSYEQYF	TGCAGCGTTAGGCCAGGGACATCCTACGAGCAGTACTTC
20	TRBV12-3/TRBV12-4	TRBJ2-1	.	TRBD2	CASSFLPGLAGGPSYNEQFF	TGTGCCAGCAGTTTCCTACCGGGACTAGCGGGAGGCCCCTCCTACAATGAGCAGTTCTTC
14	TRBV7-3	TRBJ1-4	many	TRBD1	CASSPGQTNEKLFF	TGTGCCAGCAGCCCGGGACAGACTAATGAAAAACTGTTTTTT
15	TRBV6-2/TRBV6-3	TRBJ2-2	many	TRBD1	CASSWDRAYTGELFF	TGTGCCAGCAGTTGGGACAGGGCTTACACCGGGGAGCTGTTTTTT
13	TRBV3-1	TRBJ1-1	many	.	CASSQILGTEAFF	TGTGCCAGCAGCCAAATCCTTGGGACTGAAGCTTTCTTT
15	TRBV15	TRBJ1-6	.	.	CATSRDGQGGSPLHF	TGTGCCACCAGCAGAGATGGCCAGGGTGGTTCACCCCTCCACTTT
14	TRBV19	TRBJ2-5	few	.	CASSIAAGRETQYF	TGTGCCAGTAGTATAGCGGCAGGGCGAGAGACCCAGTACTTC
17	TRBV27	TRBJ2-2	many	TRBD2	CASSLRLARRNTGELFF	TGTGCCAGCAGTCTTCGACTAGCGCGAAGGAACACCGGGGAGCTGTTTTTT
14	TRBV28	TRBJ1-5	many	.	CASSLPGNSQPQHF	TGTGCCAGCAGTCTTCCAGGGAACAGTCAGCCCCAGCATTTT
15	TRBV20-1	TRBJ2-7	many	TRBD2	CSARSGGLASVEQYF	TGCAGTGCTAGGTCCGGGGGACTAGCGTCTGTCGAGCAGTACTTC
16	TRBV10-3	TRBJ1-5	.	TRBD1	CAISESQTGGNQPQHF	TGTGCCATCAGTGAGTCTCAGACAGGGGGCAATCAGCCCCAGCATTTT
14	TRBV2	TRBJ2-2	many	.	CASSKQGYGGELFF	TGTGCCAGCAGTAAACAAGGGTACGGCGGGGAGCTGTTTTTT
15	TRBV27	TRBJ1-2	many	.	CASSLWAGPDYGYTF	TGTGCCAGCAGTTTATGGGCAGGTCCGGACTATGGCTACACCTTC
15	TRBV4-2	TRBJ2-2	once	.	CASSLQGGDTGELFF	TGTGCCAGCAGCCTACAGGGGGGGGACACCGGGGAGCTGTTTTTT
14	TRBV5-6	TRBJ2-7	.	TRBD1	CASSPPQGWDEQYF	TGTGCCAGCAGCCCACCACAGGGGTGGGACGAGCAGTACTTC
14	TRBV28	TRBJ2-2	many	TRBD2	CASRGGGSTGELFF	TGTGCCAGCAGGGGCGGGGGTAGCACCGGGGAGCTGTTTTTT
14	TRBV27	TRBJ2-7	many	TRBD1	CASSGRTGKREQYF	TGTGCCAGCAGTGGCCGGACAGGGAAGCGCGAGCAGTACTTC